The T cell receptor (beta chain) described here comes from a study of T-cell reconstitution after alpha-beta-depleted transplantation in children. This clonotype was found a few times. Its antigen remains unidentified. Regarding the study as a whole: Several hundred expanded graft clones reportedly gave rise to the alpha-beta T cells present about two months after transplant. High day-60 TCRbeta diversity in some patients came from surviving recipient T cells and thymic progenitors. Most T-cell counts and diversity one year after the transplant came from T cells that were newly produced.

CDR1 SEHNR and CDR2 FQNEAQ come from the germline V gene (reference sequence). The length of the CDR3 is 15 residues. V gave up 2 bases and J gave up 5 bases; unmatched junction bases: 4. The TCRbeta library was prepared with unique molecular identifiers. TCRdb reanalysed the PCR reads using MiXCR and keeps one entry per CDR3 protein. The sample lists around 200,000 distinct CDR3 sequences; around 9.2% were seen once. The receptor was isolated from a male patient aged 2 to 9 who had a stem cell transplant for acute myeloid leukemia, so the T cells may come from the graft donor. The source was PBMCs, mostly from graft donor cells, collected 360 days after TCRalphabeta/CD19-depleted stem cell transplant. The chain is built from TRBV7-9 and TRBJ2-1, with 9 bases aligning to TRBD1. The CDR3 coding sequence is TGTGCCAGCAGCTTACTGGACAGGGGCCACAATGAGCAGTTCTTC. It encodes CASSLLDRGHNEQFF.